This TCR beta chain was observed in a study of radiation and T cells in renal cell carcinoma. Across the study: Nephrectomy followed 15 Gy stereotactic body radiation by 4 weeks. Notes on the study in general: From baseline, blood top tumor clonotypes peaked at 2 weeks post-radiation.

The CDR3 runs to 15 residues. Trimming at V came to 5 bases and at J to 8 bases, leaving 11 bases not matched to a gene. In germline, CDR1 is LNHDA, CDR2 SQIVND (reference sequence). This clone was found once. Its antigen is unknown. Noted time point: blood 2 weeks post-SBRT. Stated treatment: 15 Gy SBRT to primary tumor, nephrectomy 4 weeks later. Blood was sampled at baseline, 2 weeks and 4 weeks after SBRT. Clones were sequenced by immunoSEQ multiplex PCR, and TCRdb holds only the in-frame ones, with some missing. This sample has tens of thousands of clones, with around 77% found just once. The source is a man aged 55-75 years with renal cell carcinoma. This sequence joins TRBV19 and TRBJ2-1, with 8 bases that match TRBD2. This specimen was blood, taken from a patient whose treatment included radiotherapy and nephrectomy. The CDR3 DNA reads as TGTGCCAGTAGTTCTGCGGGAGGAATTTATGATGAGCAGTTCTTC. It yields the protein CASSSAGGIYDEQFF. The entire variable domain, with the rest obtained from reference TRBV19 and TRBJ2-1, is as follows: DGGITQSPKYLFRKEGQNVTLSCEQNLNHDAMYWYRQDPGQGLRLIYYSQIVNDFQKGDIAEGYSVSREKKESFPLTVTSAQKNPTAFYLCASSSAGGIYDEQFFGPGTRLTVL.